The clone carrying this T cell receptor beta chain has only a few counts. This CDR3 comprises 17 residues. Germline loops: CDR1 SGHVS, CDR2 FNYEAQ. Germline trimming cut 1 base from V and 3 bases from J; bases unmatched to any gene: 12. This entry belongs to a study of blood T cell repertoires in COVID-19. Study summary: The United States, Italy and Spain were the sources of the acute and convalescent COVID-19 samples. Sources were T cells, B-cell-depleted T cells, or PBMCs; the material itself was cDNA or gDNA.

As originally analysed: Counts of nucleated cells, estimated from reference gene primer amplification, were obtained. Repertoires were generated with immunoSEQ multiplex PCR, while TCRdb's copy carries only in-frame clones and drops some. Clonal size and the V and J genes are those of that table, whereas D and trimming came from the DNA. The table includes 45,000 to 55,000 clones, 80% to 85% detected once. This TCR was sampled from a man aged 50 to 60 with acute or convalescent COVID-19. Sequencing was carried out using peripheral blood. This chain links TRBV7-6 with TRBJ2-7; 7 bases agree with TRBD1. CDR3 in amino acids: CASSLVVPGQKDYEQYF. The CDR3 DNA is TGTGCCAGCAGCTTAGTAGTTCCGGGACAGAAAGACTACGAGCAGTACTTC. Supplemented by reference TRBV7-6 and TRBJ2-7, the full variable domain reads GAGVSQSPRYKVTKRGQDVALRCDPISGHVSLYWYRQALGQGPEFLTYFNYEAQQDKSGLPNDRFSAERPEGSISTLTIQRTEQRDSAMYRCASSLVVPGQKDYEQYFGPGTRLTVT.